This T cell receptor (beta chain) originates from a study of blood T cell repertoires in COVID-19. Germline CDR1 LNHDA, CDR2 SQIVND (reference sequence). With 4 bases removed from V and 13 bases from J, the gap between germline ends came to 13 bases. This CDR3 has 12 residues. Adults between about 18 and 89 years of age took part from about two dozen US areas. As processed by the authors: Estimated nucleated cell counts came from reference gene primer amplification. Sequenced by immunoSEQ multiplex PCR; TCRdb stores in-frame clones only, minus some. Clone size and V and J calls were adopted from that table, with D and trimming inferred from the DNA. The sample yields under 200,000 clones, around four fifths seen once.

The sequencing sample was made of PBMCs or T cells enriched from blood (not recorded which). The V and J genes are TRBV19 and TRBJ1-4; no clear D. The clonotype originates from a woman aged 45-65 years who had recovered from COVID-19. CDR3 sequence (DNA): TGTGCCAGTAGTAAAGAAGAGGTCTCACTGTTTTTT. Translated, it gives CASSKEEVSLFF.